This T cell receptor (beta chain) was recorded in a study of blood T cell repertoires in COVID-19. Profiling relied on immunoSEQ multiplex PCR, and the TCRdb table lists in-frame clones only, not all of them. This sample has some 40,000 clones, with roughly 80% found just once. The CDR3 sequence is 12 residues long. The ends were cut back, 4 bases at V and 3 bases at J, with 5 bases in the middle. Germline CDR1 is LNHDA and CDR2 is SQIVND (reference sequence). The TCR comes from a man aged 60 to 69 in a cohort sampled during active COVID-19. The chain links TRBV19 to TRBJ2-3; D is possibly TRBD1 (5 bases). What was sequenced was peripheral blood. The CDR3, as DNA: TGTGCCAGTAGTAAGGGGACAGATACGCAGTATTTT. Protein product: CASSKGTDTQYF.